These 5 T cell receptor beta chains were sequenced from one sample in a study of shared clonotypes between healthy human individuals. Profiled with immunoSEQ multiplex PCR; TCRdb holds only in-frame clones, not every one. The sample includes 2 million or so clones, about 95% of them seen just once. CD45RO-negative cells were positively selected for CCR7, leaving out terminally differentiated effector memory CD45RA+ cells. The sample comprised naive CD8+ T cells sorted from blood. The receptors stem from a man aged 18-30 years in good health.

This rearrangement joins TRBV13 to TRBJ2-1, with unresolved D. This CDR3 contains 12 residues. Per the germline V gene, CDR1 is PRHDT and CDR2 is FYEKMQ (reference sequence). V lost 5 bases and J lost 8, with 10 bases in between. For the CDR3, the DNA is TGTGCCAGCAGCGCATTAGGCGATGAGCAGTTCTTC. Its translation: CASSALGDEQFF.

The gene calls are TRBV4-3 and TRBJ2-7; TRBD2 aligns across 7 bases. J lost 5 bases, V lost 0 bases, and 4 bases had no gene match. Germline assignment: CDR1 LGHNA and CDR2 YSLEER. The CDR3 totals 14 residues. Here the CDR3 reads CASSQDREGDEQYF. CDR3 DNA sequence: TGCGCCAGCAGCCAAGATAGGGAGGGAGACGAGCAGTACTTC.

This chain connects TRBV4-2 to TRBJ2-2; D could derive from TRBD1 or TRBD2 (5 bases each). CDR3 length: 16 amino acids. Trimming stripped 1 base from V and 4 bases from J, with 13 bases between. Germline loops: CDR1 LGHNA, CDR2 YNFKEQ. The CDR3 region has the DNA TGTGCCAGCAGCCAAGCGTTCGGGACCTCCACCGGGGAGCTGTTTTTT. Encoded protein: CASSQAFGTSTGELFF.

The chain uses TRBV5-6 and TRBJ2-7; TRBD1 matches at 12 bases. CDR3 length: 17 amino acids. Germline values: CDR1 SGHDT, CDR2 YYEEEE. The junction had 12 bases not matched to a gene; V was cut back by 3 bases and J by 5 bases. CDR3 residues: CASSSTGTGGSLHEQYF. The CDR3 DNA reads as TGTGCCAGCAGCTCGACCGGGACAGGGGGCTCCCTCCACGAGCAGTACTTC.

The rearrangement joins TRBV28 to TRBJ1-5, with 9 bases identical to TRBD1. J was trimmed by 2 bases and V by 6 bases; bases with no gene match: 5. The CDR3 is 15 residues long. CDR1 MDHEN and CDR2 SYDVKM come from the germline V gene. The CDR3 protein is CASSRTGDGNQPQHF. CDR3 DNA: TGTGCCAGCAGCCGGACAGGGGACGGCAATCAGCCCCAGCATTTT.